Listed here are 3 T cell receptor beta chains from one sample, sequenced in a study of CD8 T cells in cerebrospinal fluid in Alzheimer's disease. TCRdb reanalyzed the 10x single-cell sequencing reads, giving one entry per CDR3 protein sequence and no DNA. This table lists 1,500 to 2,000 distinct CDR3 sequences. Sequencing input: cerebrospinal fluid. Source of these receptors: a human donor with mild cognitive impairment.

The V gene is TRBV10-3, the J gene TRBJ2-4. The V gene's germline CDR1 is ENHRY and CDR2 SYGVKD. The CDR3 contains 15 residues. CDR3 region: CAISDSNVAKNIQYF.

The chain carries TRBV6-1 and TRBJ1-5; as DNA is missing, the TRBD1 call by TCRdb cannot be tested. Germline V CDR1 and CDR2: MNHNS, SASEGT. The CDR3 is 14 residues long. CDR3 residues: CASIRRGNNQPQHF.

Its frequency marks this clonotype as medium-sized. The V gene is TRBV20-1, the J gene TRBJ1-5; TCRdb calls TRBD1, which cannot be checked without DNA. CDR1 DFQATT and CDR2 SNEGSKA come from the germline V gene (reference sequence). The length of the CDR3 is 14 residues. The CDR3 spells CSALGAGTAQPQHF.